These 18 T cell receptor beta chains share one sample of origin, sequenced in a study of T cell changes during pregnancy in multiple sclerosis. The data were produced by immunoSEQ multiplex PCR, yet TCRdb's version contains in-frame clones alone and is incomplete. This sample has around 80,000 clones, with about 91% found just once. The sample was peripheral blood, taken before pregnancy. The source is a female donor with multiple sclerosis, enrolled in a pregnancy study.

The chain joins TRBV5-1 to TRBJ1-4, with 8 bases aligning to TRBD1. The CDR3 runs 16 residues. Per germline, CDR1 SGHRS and CDR2 YFSETQ. The V and J ends lost 0 bases and 7 bases, in that order; junction bases with no gene match: 8. CDR3 sequence: CASSLAGQGAVEKLFF. The CDR3 DNA is TGCGCCAGCAGCTTGGCCGGGCAGGGGGCGGTTGAAAAACTGTTTTTT.

The genes are TRBV5-4 and TRBJ2-1; possible D gene TRBD2, 6 bases. V lost 1 base to trimming and J lost 4 bases, with 15 bases between them. CDR1 SGHNT and CDR2 YYREEE come from the germline V gene (reference sequence). CDR3 size: 16 residues. For the CDR3, the DNA is TGTGCCAGCAGCTTGCTCGGGGGAGTATGGTACAATGAGCAGTTCTTC. As protein: CASSLLGGVWYNEQFF.

The chain combines TRBV7-3 with TRBJ2-3; 7 positions agree with TRBD1. CDR3 size: 16 residues. Losses at the gene ends were 4 bases for V and 2 bases for J; bases not matched to a gene: 9. CDR1 and CDR2 from the germline V gene are SGHTA and FQGTGA. CDR3 in amino acids: CASSSPRQGFTDTQYF. The CDR3 DNA reads TGTGCCAGCAGCTCTCCGAGACAGGGTTTCACAGATACGCAGTATTTT.

The genes are TRBV6-1 and TRBJ2-4; 9 positions agree with TRBD1. There are 14 residues in the CDR3. CDR1 MNHNS and CDR2 SASEGT come from the germline V gene. Trimming took 7 bases from V and 5 from J; bases not matched to a gene: 6. The CDR3 sequence is CASMTGQGQNIQYF. The CDR3 region has the DNA TGTGCCAGCATGACGGGACAGGGCCAAAACATTCAGTACTTC.

The CDR3 nucleotides are TGCGCCAGCAGGACAGCACAAGAGACCCAGTACTTC. This codes for CASRTAQETQYF. The chain joins TRBV10-2 to TRBJ2-5, with D possibly TRBD1 on 5 matching bases. Germline-derived CDR1 and CDR2 are WSHSY and SAAADI. The V end was cut by 6 bases, the J end by 2 bases, with 7 bases between. This CDR3 spans 12 amino acids.

The gene calls are TRBV6-5 and TRBJ2-7; TRBD1 matches at 9 bases. Unmatched junction bases numbered 9, after V lost 1 base and J lost 5 bases. Germline-derived CDR1 and CDR2 are MNHEY and SVGAGI. The CDR3 is made up of 16 amino acids. The CDR3 spells CASSYWDRANGHEQYF. CDR3 nucleotide sequence: TGTGCCAGCAGTTACTGGGACAGGGCCAACGGACACGAGCAGTACTTC.

This clone was counted many times. The chain uses TRBV6-6 and TRBJ1-6, with a tentative D call TRBD1 (5 bases). Trimming took off 7 bases at V and 7 bases at J, with 14 bases between the two ends. The CDR3 has 14 amino acids. Germline CDR1 reads MNHNY; CDR2 reads SVGAGI (reference sequence). CDR3 nucleotide sequence: TGTGCCAGCACCCCCCCAGGGAACAATTCACCCCTCCACTTT. Protein sequence: CASTPPGNNSPLHF.

This clone was seen once. The chain joins TRBV7-6 to TRBJ2-7, with 7 positions matching TRBD1. The CDR3 covers 16 residues. The junction had 8 bases not matched to a gene; V was cut back by 0 bases and J by 3 bases. CDR1 and CDR2 from the germline V gene are SGHVS and FNYEAQ. CDR3 nucleotide sequence: TGTGCCAGCAGCTTAGCGGGGAGACAGGGAGTCTACGAGCAGTACTTC. This sequence encodes CASSLAGRQGVYEQYF. Supplemented by reference TRBV7-6 and TRBJ2-7, the full variable domain reads GAGVSQSPRYKVTKRGQDVALRCDPISGHVSLYWYRQALGQGPEFLTYFNYEAQQDKSGLPNDRFSAERPEGSISTLTIQRTEQRDSAMYRCASSLAGRQGVYEQYFGPGTRLTVT.

The gene calls are TRBV6-6 and TRBJ2-7; tentative D call: TRBD1 (6 bases). The CDR3 is made up of 13 amino acids. CDR1 and CDR2 from the germline V gene are MNHNY and SVGAGI (reference sequence). The ends were cut back, 2 bases at V and 6 bases at J, with 11 bases in the middle. The CDR3 coding sequence is TGTGCCAGCAGTTACCCACAGGGTGGCGAGCAGTACTTC. It specifies CASSYPQGGEQYF.

This clone was picked up a small number of times. The J gene is TRBJ1-5, the V gene TRBV30; no clear D gene. V was shortened by 5 bases and J by 3 bases, with 14 bases between the two germline ends. The CDR3 is 14 residues long. CDR1 and CDR2 (germline): GTSNPN, SVGIG (reference sequence). The CDR3 region is CAWAQDTYNQPQHF. The CDR3, as DNA: TGTGCCTGGGCTCAAGACACCTACAATCAGCCCCAGCATTTT.

This clone was counted a single time. The rearrangement uses TRBV7-9 and TRBJ2-3; 9 nucleotides match TRBD2. CDR3 length equals 15 residues. Trimming took 4 bases from V and 4 from J; bases not matched to a gene: 6. Germline V gene sequence: CDR1 SEHNR, CDR2 FQNEAQ (reference sequence). In nucleotides, the CDR3 is TGTGCCAGCAGCTACCCTAGCGGGGTGGCAGATACGCAGTATTTT. It yields the protein CASSYPSGVADTQYF. The full variable domain, with the rest looked up from reference TRBV7-9 and TRBJ2-3, is DTGVSQNPRHKITKRGQNVTFRCDPISEHNRLYWYRQTLGQGPEFLTYFQNEAQLEKSRLLSDRFSAERPKGSFSTLEIQRTEQGDSAMYLCASSYPSGVADTQYFGPGTRLTVL.

This clone occurred a few times. In nucleotides, the CDR3 is TGTGCTAGTAACAGGGATAATTCACCCCTCCACTTT. Protein sequence: CASNRDNSPLHF. This chain joins TRBV12-5 and TRBJ1-6, with D possibly TRBD1 on 6 matching bases. Trimming stripped 8 bases from V and 5 bases from J, with 7 bases between. The germline CDR1 and CDR2 sequences are LGHNT and FRNRAP. The CDR3 is 12 residues long. Full variable domain (remainder filled in from reference TRBV12-5 and TRBJ1-6): DARVTQTPRHKVTEMGQEVTMRCQPILGHNTVFWYRQTMMQGLELLAYFRNRAPLDDSGMPKDRFSAEMPDATLATLKIQPSEPRDSAVYFCASNRDNSPLHFGNGTRLTVT.

The chain joins TRBV6-6 to TRBJ1-4; TRBD1 agrees at 9 bases. Per germline, CDR1 MNHNY and CDR2 SVGAGI (reference sequence). This CDR3 is built from 15 residues. Germline trimming cut 0 bases from V and 7 bases from J; bases unmatched to any gene: 3. The CDR3 DNA sequence: TGTGCCAGCAGTTACTCTGGGACAGGGCCTGAAAAACTGTTTTTT. The encoded protein is CASSYSGTGPEKLFF.

The rearrangement joins TRBV5-1 to TRBJ1-2; no clear D. V was clipped by 7 bases and J by 4 bases, with 20 bases between them. The length of the CDR3 is 15 residues. The germline CDR1 and CDR2 sequences are SGHRS and YFSETQ. Here the CDR3 reads CASALRAVGSYGYTF. The CDR3 DNA reads as TGCGCCAGCGCTCTGAGGGCGGTTGGGTCCTATGGCTACACCTTC.

This clone was detected once. The rearrangement joins TRBV6-5 to TRBJ2-3; D might be TRBD2 (5 bases). V lost 7 bases, J lost 1 base, and 6 bases lay in between. The germline gives CDR1 MNHEY, CDR2 SVGAGI. The CDR3 runs to 12 residues. The CDR3 region is CASKRGTDTQYF. The CDR3 DNA follows: TGTGCCAGCAAGAGGGGCACAGATACGCAGTATTTT.

The genes are TRBV2 and TRBJ1-3; TRBD1 matches at 8 bases. Germline V gene sequence: CDR1 SNHLY, CDR2 FYNNEI. This CDR3 comprises 15 residues. The trim removed 7 bases at V and 1 base at J, leaving 6 bases unmatched. The CDR3 DNA sequence: TGTGCCAGCAAACCCCAGGGGGCGTCTGGAAACACCATATATTTT. Amino acids: CASKPQGASGNTIYF.

CDR3 region: CASSLERGYGGYTF. The CDR3 DNA follows: TGCGCCAGCAGCTTGGAACGCGGTTACGGGGGCTACACCTTC. The chain combines TRBV5-1 with TRBJ1-2; D ambiguous. In germline, CDR1 is SGHRS, CDR2 YFSETQ. Trimming pared 0 bases from V and 8 bases from J, leaving 14 bases between. This CDR3 spans 14 amino acids.

The chain links TRBV6-5 to TRBJ2-7, with 7 bases identical to TRBD1. The CDR3 runs to 15 residues. J gave up 4 bases and V 5 bases, and 11 bases lay outside the gene matches. Germline V gene data show CDR1 as MNHEY and CDR2 as SVGAGI. In DNA, the CDR3 is TGTGCCAGCAGTGTAAGCCGGGACAGACGATACGAGCAGTACTTC. Amino acids: CASSVSRDRRYEQYF.